This TCR beta chain was captured by sequencing in a study of blood T cells in healthy people across ages. This clonotype has at least ten counts. The length of the CDR3 is 15 residues. The trim removed 0 bases at V and 2 bases at J, leaving 3 bases unmatched. Per the germline V gene, CDR1 is SGHRS and CDR2 is YFSETQ. Through a sample-barcoded 5' primer and a J-beta primer mix, a second PCR was run for roughly 6 to 11 cycles. TCRdb fed the 5' RACE reads into MiXCR, producing one record per CDR3 protein. The sample has under 2,000,000 distinct CDR3 sequences, approximately 50% seen once; the top ten hold less than 2.5%. Donors ranged from 6 to 90 years old and were healthy Caucasians in Russia.

The chain has TRBV5-1 and TRBJ2-5; 8 positions match TRBD1. Sequencing was performed on blood. The TCR comes from a woman in her forties in good health. CDR3 sequence reads: CASSLGDRGQETQYF. CDR3 DNA: TGCGCCAGCAGCTTGGGCGACAGGGGTCAAGAGACCCAGTACTTC.